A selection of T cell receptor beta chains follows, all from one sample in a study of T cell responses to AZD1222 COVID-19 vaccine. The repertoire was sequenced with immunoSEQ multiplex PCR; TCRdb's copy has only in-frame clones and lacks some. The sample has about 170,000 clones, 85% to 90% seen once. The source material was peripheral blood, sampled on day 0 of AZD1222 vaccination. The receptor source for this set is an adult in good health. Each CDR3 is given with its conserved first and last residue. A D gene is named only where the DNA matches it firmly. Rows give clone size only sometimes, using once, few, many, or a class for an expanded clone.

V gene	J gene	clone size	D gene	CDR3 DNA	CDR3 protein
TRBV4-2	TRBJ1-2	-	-	TGTGCCAGCAGCCAAACGGGTACTAACTATGGCTACACCTTC	CASSQTGTNYGYTF
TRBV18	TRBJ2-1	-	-	TGTGCCAGCTCACCACAGTTGGGCGGGAAGTACAATGAGCAGTTCTTC	CASSPQLGGKYNEQFF
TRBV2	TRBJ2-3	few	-	TGTGCCAGCAGGGCTCGTGGGGGTTCCACAGATACGCAGTATTTT	CASRARGGSTDTQYF
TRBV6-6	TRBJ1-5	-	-	TGTGCCAGCAGCGACCCGACAGAAATTAGCAATCAGCCCCAGCATTTT	CASSDPTEISNQPQHF
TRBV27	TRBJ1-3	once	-	TGTGCCAGCAGTCCCGGGGGGGGGTCTGGAAACACCATATATTTT	CASSPGGGSGNTIYF
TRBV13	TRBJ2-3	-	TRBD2	TGTGCCAGCAGCCGGGGACTAGCGGCCACAGATACGCAGTATTTT	CASSRGLAATDTQYF
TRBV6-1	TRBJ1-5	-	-	TGTGCCAGCAGTGAAGTGTCAGGGTACAATCAGCCCCAGCATTTT	CASSEVSGYNQPQHF
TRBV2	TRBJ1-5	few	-	TGTGCCAGCAGTGAAGCGGGGTCTAGCAATCAGCCCCAGCATTTT	CASSEAGSSNQPQHF
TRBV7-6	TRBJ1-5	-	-	TGTGCCAGCAGCTTATCTACTGGAGGCGCAGGGCTCAATCAGCCCCAGCATTTT	CASSLSTGGAGLNQPQHF
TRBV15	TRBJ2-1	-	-	TGTGCCACCAGCAGAGATCGAGGTGAGCAGTTCTTC	CATSRDRGEQFF
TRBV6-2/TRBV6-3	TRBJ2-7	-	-	TGTGCCAGCAGTTACCCGCGACTCAGCTACGAGCAGTACTTC	CASSYPRLSYEQYF
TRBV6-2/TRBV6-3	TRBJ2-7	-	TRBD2	TGTGCCAGCAGTTACTCGAGGCTGGCGGGAGGCGGCGAGCAGTACTTC	CASSYSRLAGGGEQYF
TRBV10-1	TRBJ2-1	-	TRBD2	TGCGCCAGCAGTGGGACTAGCGGGGGCCCAAAGGACACTGAGCAGTTCTTC	CASSGTSGGPKDTEQFF
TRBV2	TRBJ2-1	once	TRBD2	TGTGCCAGCAGCTCAAGACCTAGCGGGAGAATGTTCTTC	CASSSRPSGRMFF
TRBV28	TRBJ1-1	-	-	TGTGCCATCGAATTGAACACTGAAGCTTTCTTT	CAIELNTEAFF
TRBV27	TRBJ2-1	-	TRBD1	TGTGCCAGCAGTTTCCCGGACAGGGTCCATGAGCAGTTCTTC	CASSFPDRVHEQFF
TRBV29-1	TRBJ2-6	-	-	TGCAGCGTTCGACAAAACTCTGGGGCCAACGTCCTGACTTTC	CSVRQNSGANVLTF
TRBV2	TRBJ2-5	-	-	TGTGCCAGCAGGATGCAAGAGACCCAGTACTTC	CASRMQETQYF
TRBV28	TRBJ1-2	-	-	TGTGCCAGCAGTTCACAGGGTCTGGGCGGCTACACCTTC	CASSSQGLGGYTF
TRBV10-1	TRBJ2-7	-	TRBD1	TGCGCCAGCAGAGAGACAGGGGTGGACGAGCAGTACTTC	CASRETGVDEQYF
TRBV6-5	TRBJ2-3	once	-	TGTGCCAGCAGTTACGGGGGTACGCAGTATTTT	CASSYGGTQYF
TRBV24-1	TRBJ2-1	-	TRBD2	TGTGCCACCAGTGATTTGCCACTAGCGGGAGGGGACAATGAGCAGTTCTTC	CATSDLPLAGGDNEQFF
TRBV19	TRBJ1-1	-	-	TGTGCCAGTAGTCCACGAACAGGGCTACACGAAGCTTTCTTT	CASSPRTGLHEAFF
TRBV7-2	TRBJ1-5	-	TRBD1	TGTGCCAGCAGCTCGGACAGGGAGAAGCCCCAGCATTTT	CASSSDREKPQHF
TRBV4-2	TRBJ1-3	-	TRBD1	TGTGCCAGCAGCCAAGATGGACAGGCTGGAAACACCATATATTTT	CASSQDGQAGNTIYF
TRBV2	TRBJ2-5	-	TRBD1	TGTGCCAGCAAGGGACAGCAAGAGACCCAGTACTTC	CASKGQQETQYF
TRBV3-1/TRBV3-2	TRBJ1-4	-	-	TGTGCCAGCAGTCCCGGTGAAAAACTGTTTTTT	CASSPGEKLFF
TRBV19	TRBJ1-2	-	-	TGTGCCAGTAGTAACTTTTATGGCTACACCTTC	CASSNFYGYTF
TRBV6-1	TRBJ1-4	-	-	TGTGCCAGCGGTGGCGAGGGGTTTGCAACTAATGAAAAACTGTTTTTT	CASGGEGFATNEKLFF
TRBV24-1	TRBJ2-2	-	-	TGTGCCACCAGTCAAACCGAGGGGTCTCACACCGGGGAGCTGTTTTTT	CATSQTEGSHTGELFF
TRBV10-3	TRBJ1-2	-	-	TGTGCCACAGAAGGAGCCTATAACTATGGCTACACCTTC	CATEGAYNYGYTF
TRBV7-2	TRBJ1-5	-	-	TGTGCCAGCAGCTTAGATGGAGCAAGCAATCAGCCCCAGCATTTT	CASSLDGASNQPQHF
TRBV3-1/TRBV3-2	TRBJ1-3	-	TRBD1	TGTGCCAGCAGCCACTTTTCCCGGACAGGGGCATTGTCTGGAAACACCATATATTTT	CASSHFSRTGALSGNTIYF
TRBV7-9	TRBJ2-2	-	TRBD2	TGTGCCAGCAGCGGACTGCGGGGGGGCCTCGCCGGGGAGCTGTTTTTT	CASSGLRGGLAGELFF
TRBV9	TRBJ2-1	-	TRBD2	TGTGCCAGCAGCTACCGGGACTACCCTTCGGATGAGCAGTTCTTC	CASSYRDYPSDEQFF
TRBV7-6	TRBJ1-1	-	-	TGTGCCAGCAGAGCTCAAACGGTGGAACATTGGGAAGCTTTCTTT	CASRAQTVEHWEAFF
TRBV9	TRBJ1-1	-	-	TGTGCCAGCAGCGCTGGGAGCACTGAAGCTTTCTTT	CASSAGSTEAFF
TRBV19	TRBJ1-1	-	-	TGTGCCAGTAGTATTCAGGGCTTGAACACTGAAGCTTTCTTT	CASSIQGLNTEAFF
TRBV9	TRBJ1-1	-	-	TGTGCCAGCAGCGTTAAGGGAGAGAACACTGAAGCTTTCTTT	CASSVKGENTEAFF
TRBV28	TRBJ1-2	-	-	TGTGCCAGCAGCAACCGGGACCTACCGTTTGGCTACACCTTC	CASSNRDLPFGYTF
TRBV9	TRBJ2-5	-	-	TGTGCCAGCAGCGTGGGGCTGATGGAGACCCAGTACTTC	CASSVGLMETQYF
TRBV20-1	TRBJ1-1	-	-	TGCAGTGCTCCAACCGGGAATGAAGCTTTCTTT	CSAPTGNEAFF
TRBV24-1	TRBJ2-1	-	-	TGTGCCACCTCAATGGAGGGGGCAACGGCTGAGCAGTTCTTC	CATSMEGATAEQFF
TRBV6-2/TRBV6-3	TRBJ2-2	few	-	TGTGCCAGCAGTTACCACCGAACGAACACCGGGGAGCTGTTTTTT	CASSYHRTNTGELFF
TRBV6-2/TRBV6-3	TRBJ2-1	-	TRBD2	TGTGCCAGCAGTTACTCGAAGACTAGCGGGGGATACAATGAGCAGTTCTTC	CASSYSKTSGGYNEQFF
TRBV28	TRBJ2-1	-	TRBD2	TGTGCCAGCAGTTTAACTCGGGAGGTGCAGTTCTTC	CASSLTREVQFF
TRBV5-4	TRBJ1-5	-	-	TGTGCCAGCAGCCTGGCCCCGGGTAGCAATCAGCCCCAGCATTTT	CASSLAPGSNQPQHF
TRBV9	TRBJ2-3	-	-	TGTGCCAGCAGCGTAAGGGCGAGCCAAGGAAATACGCAGTATTTT	CASSVRASQGNTQYF
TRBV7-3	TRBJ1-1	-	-	TGTGCCAGCAGCTCAGTTGGGGACACTGAAGCTTTCTTT	CASSSVGDTEAFF
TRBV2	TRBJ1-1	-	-	TGTGCCAGCGAGCCCGGGGCCCGTGCCCAAGCTGAAGCTTTCTTT	CASEPGARAQAEAFF
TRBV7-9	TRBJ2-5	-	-	TGTGCCAGCAGCTTAGACCGGTTCCAGGGGTCCTTAGAAGAGACCCAGTACTTC	CASSLDRFQGSLEETQYF
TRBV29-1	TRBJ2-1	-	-	TGCAGTCTTGTGACAGGTACCTATGAGCAGTTCTTC	CSLVTGTYEQFF
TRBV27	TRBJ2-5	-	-	TGTGCCAGCAGACTAAGCGGCTGGGGGGAGACCCAGTACTTC	CASRLSGWGETQYF
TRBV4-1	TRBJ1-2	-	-	TGCGCCAGCAGCCGAGACGGACCGGCTGGAGGCTACACCTTC	CASSRDGPAGGYTF
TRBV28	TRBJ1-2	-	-	TGTGCCAGCATTTCAGGTTTCCTCCGACGCTACACCTTC	CASISGFLRRYTF